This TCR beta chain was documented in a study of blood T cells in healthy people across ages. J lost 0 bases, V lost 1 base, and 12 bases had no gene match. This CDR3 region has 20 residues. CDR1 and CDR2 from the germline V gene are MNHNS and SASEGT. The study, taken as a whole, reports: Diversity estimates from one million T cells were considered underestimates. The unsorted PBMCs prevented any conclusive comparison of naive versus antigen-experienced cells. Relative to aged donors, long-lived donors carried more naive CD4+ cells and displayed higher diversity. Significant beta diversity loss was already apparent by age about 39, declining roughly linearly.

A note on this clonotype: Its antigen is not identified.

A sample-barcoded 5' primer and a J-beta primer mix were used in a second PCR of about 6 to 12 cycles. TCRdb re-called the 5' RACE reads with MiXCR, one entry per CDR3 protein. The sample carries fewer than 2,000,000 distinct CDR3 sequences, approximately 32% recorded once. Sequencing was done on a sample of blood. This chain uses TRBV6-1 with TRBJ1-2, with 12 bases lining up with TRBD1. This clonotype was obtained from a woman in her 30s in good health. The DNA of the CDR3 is TGTGCCAGCAGTGAAGAGTCGGGACAGGGGGCTCCCCGAGCTAACTATGGCTACACCTTC. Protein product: CASSEESGQGAPRANYGYTF.